This T cell receptor (beta chain) was recovered during a study of identical twins. General study points: Reduced insertions were recorded for abundant cord blood beta clonotypes, with no such pattern in memory repertoires. For out-of-frame beta sequences, excess twin sharing was weaker.

TCRdb fed the 5' RACE reads into MiXCR, producing one record per CDR3 protein. The table includes 300,000 to 350,000 distinct CDR3 sequences, 10% to 15% detected once. Turning to this clonotype: Its matching antigen is unknown.

J gave up 8 bases and V 6 bases, and 7 bases lay outside the gene matches. CDR1 and CDR2 (germline): MGHDK, SYGVNS. This CDR3 comprises 14 residues. These data were also filed under a second study, of yellow fever vaccine responses in identical twins.

The chain recombines TRBV25-1 with TRBJ2-4, with 10 positions matching TRBD1. The sequenced sample consisted of CD8+ T cells sorted from blood. The sequence was obtained from a young woman in good health. CDR3 sequence reads: CASSLDRGGDIQYF. The CDR3 region has the DNA TGTGCCAGCAGCTTGGACAGGGGGGGGGACATTCAGTACTTC.